This TCR beta chain is from a study of shared clonotypes between healthy human individuals. Study-wide findings and caveats: Clonotypes that were shared across a few donors made up around 4.6% of naive CD4 clonotypes. Naive subsets generally exceeded memory subsets in estimated richness.

The protocol was immunoSEQ multiplex PCR, while the TCRdb copy is restricted to in-frame clones and leaves out a portion. This sample carries hundreds of thousands of clones, 74% of them seen once, and the ten largest clones take roughly 1.7%. This clone was observed a handful of times. Its antigen is not identified. The V and J ends lost 3 bases and 6 bases respectively, with 11 bases between them. Germline CDR1 KGHSH, CDR2 LQKENI. This CDR3 spans 14 amino acids. The authors divided CD4+ cells into CD45RA+ naive and CD45RA-negative memory subsets. The TCR originated in a woman in her twenties or thirties in good health. The J gene is TRBJ1-4, the V gene TRBV18; D call uncertain. Material: memory CD4+ T cells sorted from blood. Subset indicated: CD45RA-negative fraction. CDR3 nucleotide sequence: TGTGCCAGCTCACCCGGAAACAACCATGAAAAACTGTTTTTT. Translation gives CASSPGNNHEKLFF.